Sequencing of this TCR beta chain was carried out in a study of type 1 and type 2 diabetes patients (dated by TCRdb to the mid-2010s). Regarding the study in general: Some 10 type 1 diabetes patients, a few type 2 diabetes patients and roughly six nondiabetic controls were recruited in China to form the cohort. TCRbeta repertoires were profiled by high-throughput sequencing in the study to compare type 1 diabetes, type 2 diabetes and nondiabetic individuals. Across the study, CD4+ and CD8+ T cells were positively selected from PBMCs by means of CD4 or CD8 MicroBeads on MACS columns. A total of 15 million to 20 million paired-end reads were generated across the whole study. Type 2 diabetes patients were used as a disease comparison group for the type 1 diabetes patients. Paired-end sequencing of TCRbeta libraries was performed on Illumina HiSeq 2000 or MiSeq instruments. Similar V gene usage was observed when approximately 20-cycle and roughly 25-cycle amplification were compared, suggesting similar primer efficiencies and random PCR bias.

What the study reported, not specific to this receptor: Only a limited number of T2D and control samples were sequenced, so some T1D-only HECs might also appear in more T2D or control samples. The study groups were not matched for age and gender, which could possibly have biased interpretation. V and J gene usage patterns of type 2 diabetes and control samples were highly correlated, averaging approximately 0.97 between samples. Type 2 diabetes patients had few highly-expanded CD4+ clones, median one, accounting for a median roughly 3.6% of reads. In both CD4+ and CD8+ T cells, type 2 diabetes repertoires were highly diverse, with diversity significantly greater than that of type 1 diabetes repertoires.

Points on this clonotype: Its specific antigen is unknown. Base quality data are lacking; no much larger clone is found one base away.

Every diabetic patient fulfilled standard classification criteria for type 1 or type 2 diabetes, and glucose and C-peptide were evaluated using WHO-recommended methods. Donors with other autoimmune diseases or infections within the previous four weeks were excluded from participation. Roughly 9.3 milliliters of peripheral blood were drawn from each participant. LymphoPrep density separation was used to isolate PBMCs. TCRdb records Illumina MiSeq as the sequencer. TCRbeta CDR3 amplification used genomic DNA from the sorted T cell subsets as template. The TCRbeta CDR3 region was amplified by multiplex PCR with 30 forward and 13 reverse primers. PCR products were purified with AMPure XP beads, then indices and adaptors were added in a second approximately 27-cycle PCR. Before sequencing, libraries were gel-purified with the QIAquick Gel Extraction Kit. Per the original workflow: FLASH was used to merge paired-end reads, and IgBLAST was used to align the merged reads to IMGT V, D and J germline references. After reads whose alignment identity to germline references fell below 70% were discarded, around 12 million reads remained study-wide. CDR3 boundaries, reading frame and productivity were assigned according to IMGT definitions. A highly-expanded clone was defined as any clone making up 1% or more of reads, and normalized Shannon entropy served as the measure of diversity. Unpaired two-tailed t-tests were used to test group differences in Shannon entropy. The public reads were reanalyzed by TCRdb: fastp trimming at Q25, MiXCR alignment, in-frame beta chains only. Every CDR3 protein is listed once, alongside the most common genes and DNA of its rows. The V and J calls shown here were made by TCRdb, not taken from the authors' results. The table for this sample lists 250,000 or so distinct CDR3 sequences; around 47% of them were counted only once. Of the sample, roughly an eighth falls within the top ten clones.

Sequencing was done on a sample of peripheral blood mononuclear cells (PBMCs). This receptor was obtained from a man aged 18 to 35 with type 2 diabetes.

The nucleotides are TGTGCCAGTAGTATAGAGGCAGGACAAGAGACCCAGTACTTC. It codes for CASSIEAGQETQYF. This sequence uses TRBV19 and TRBJ2-5, with the D gene not clear enough to name. Trimming removed 0 bases from V and 2 bases from J, leaving 7 bases between the germline ends. From a lookup of the germline V gene (reference sequence), CDR1 and CDR2 are LNHDA and SQIVND. Reading from cysteine to phenylalanine, the CDR3 counts 14 amino acids. CDR3 DNA only is kept here, 42 bases in frame from base 1.